This T cell receptor (beta chain) was sequenced during a study of blood T cell repertoires in COVID-19. Study information: The United States, Italy and Spain provided the acute and convalescent COVID-19 samples. From T cells, B-cell-depleted T cells, or PBMCs came the material, which was cDNA or gDNA.

Trimming cost V 2 bases and J 6 bases; bases outside gene matches: 3. The CDR3 consists of 15 residues. Germline values: CDR1 SGHTA, CDR2 FQGTGA. Original methodology: Estimation of nucleated cell counts was performed using reference gene primer amplification. Assay used: immunoSEQ multiplex PCR; TCRdb lists only in-frame clones, some missing. Clone size and V and J calls were adopted from that table, with D and trimming inferred from the DNA. The sample lists 200,000 to 250,000 clones, 82% occurring once. All recovered Cohort 3 donors got two negative PCRs, got clearance, or saw symptom resolution. Material for sequencing was PBMCs or T cells enriched from blood (not recorded which). The receptor was derived from a woman between 55 and 75 years old who had recovered from COVID-19. The rearrangement uses TRBV7-3 and TRBJ2-5, with 13 positions matching TRBD2. In DNA form, the CDR3 reads TGTGCCAGCAGCTTATCGACTAGCGGGGGGAAGACCCAGTACTTC. Encoded protein: CASSLSTSGGKTQYF.